One and the same sample provided the 30 T cell receptor beta chains below, sequenced in a study of blood T cell repertoires in COVID-19. Method: immunoSEQ multiplex PCR; TCRdb's copy keeps in-frame clones and lacks some. The sample carries about 120,000 clones, about 80% recorded once. The sequencing input was peripheral blood. All receptors derive from a human donor in a cohort sampled during active COVID-19.

The table lists this clone with a count of one. The CDR3 DNA reads as TGTGCCAGCAGCTTAGTCCCAGGGGTCACAGATACGCAGTATTTT. This translates into CASSLVPGVTDTQYF. The chain combines TRBV13 with TRBJ2-3; a weak D match, TRBD1 (6 bases). The CDR3 is 15 amino acids. The V and J ends lost 1 base and 2 bases respectively, with 10 bases between them. Germline V gene sequence: CDR1 PRHDT, CDR2 FYEKMQ (reference sequence).

The rearrangement uses TRBV6-6 and TRBJ2-1; 7 bases map to TRBD1. The germline gives CDR1 MNHNY, CDR2 SVGAGI (reference sequence). Germline trimming cut 0 bases from V and 0 bases from J; bases unmatched to any gene: 2. This CDR3 has 16 amino acids. For the CDR3, the DNA is TGTGCCAGCAGTTACTCGACAGGGCGCTCCTACAATGAGCAGTTCTTC. Translated, it gives CASSYSTGRSYNEQFF.

The V gene is TRBV28, the J gene TRBJ2-3, with D unclear. The germline V and J ends were trimmed by 2 bases and 2 bases, with 8 bases remaining between them. There are 14 residues in the CDR3. The germline CDR1 and CDR2 sequences are MDHEN and SYDVKM. The CDR3 region has the DNA TGTGCCAGCAGTTTACGCAGGATCACAGATACGCAGTATTTT. Translating it yields CASSLRRITDTQYF.

The CDR3 coding sequence is TGTGCCAGCAGCAAACAGGGGGCGAGCAATCAGCCCCAGCATTTT. Amino acids: CASSKQGASNQPQHF. The chain combines TRBV7-2 with TRBJ1-5; TRBD1 matches 9 bases. V lost 5 bases, J lost 1 base, and 3 bases stayed unmatched. The CDR3 loop spans 15 amino acids. Per the germline V gene, CDR1 is SGHTA and CDR2 is FQGNSA.

This clone was counted between two and nine times. This chain connects TRBV7-6 to TRBJ1-1; D gene uncertain. Looked up from germline, CDR1 is SGHVS and CDR2 is FNYEAQ. The V gene lost 2 bases and the J gene lost 4 bases, with 8 bases spanning the gap. This CDR3 is 13 amino acids long. The CDR3 DNA follows: TGTGCCAGCAGCTTATCGGAGGGCACTGAAGCTTTCTTT. Protein sequence: CASSLSEGTEAFF.

The chain combines TRBV7-2 with TRBJ1-1; D gene uncertain. CDR3 size: 12 residues. Looked up from germline, CDR1 is SGHTA and CDR2 is FQGNSA. V lost 0 bases and J lost 11, with 10 bases in between. The chain's CDR3 is CASSLAGSRAFF. The CDR3 nucleotides are TGTGCCAGCAGCTTAGCAGGGAGTCGGGCTTTCTTT.

The chain is built from TRBV10-3 and TRBJ1-2, with D possibly TRBD1 on 6 matching bases. The germline V gene has CDR1 ENHRY and CDR2 SYGVKD. This CDR3 is built from 15 residues. V lost 3 bases and J lost 4, with 15 bases in between. The CDR3 DNA reads TGTGCCATCAGTGAAGAGGGGGAAAGTGGCTATGGCTACACCTTC. Amino acid sequence: CAISEEGESGYGYTF.

The chain joins TRBV5-4 to TRBJ2-7; D call uncertain. The CDR3 spans 13 residues. V was pared by 1 base and J by 6 bases, with 11 bases between. The V gene's germline CDR1 is SGHNT and CDR2 YYREEE (reference sequence). CDR3 residues: CASSLIGDGEQYF. The CDR3 nucleotides are TGTGCCAGCAGCTTGATAGGAGACGGCGAGCAGTACTTC. The complete variable domain, with remaining parts taken from reference TRBV5-4 and TRBJ2-7, reads ETGVTQSPTHLIKTRGQQVTLRCSSQSGHNTVSWYQQALGQGPQFIFQYYREEENGRGNFPPRFSGLQFPNYSSELNVNALELDDSALYLCASSLIGDGEQYFGPGTRLTVT.

This clone was recorded many times. The gene calls are TRBV4-2 and TRBJ2-2; TRBD2 is a possible D gene (5 bases). V was shortened by 6 bases and J by 0 bases, with 14 bases between the two germline ends. The CDR3 spans 16 residues. Germline V CDR1 and CDR2: LGHNA, YNFKEQ. The CDR3 DNA sequence: TGTGCCAGCAGAGGTCGGGGAAAAGCGAACACCGGGGAGCTGTTTTTT. Protein sequence: CASRGRGKANTGELFF.

The chain is built from TRBV2 and TRBJ2-6, with a weak D call TRBD1 (5 bases). The CDR3 has 15 residues. V lost 7 bases, J lost 2 bases, and 12 bases lay in between. CDR1 and CDR2 from the germline V gene are SNHLY and FYNNEI. CDR3 DNA: TGTGCCAGCAAGGCCCTCAGGGCTGGGGCCAACGTCCTGACTTTC. This translates into CASKALRAGANVLTF.

V gene TRBV4-2 combines with J gene TRBJ2-7; weak D call: TRBD2 (7 bases). The V end was cut by 3 bases, the J end by 5 bases, with 17 bases between. CDR1 is LGHNA and CDR2 is YNFKEQ in the germline V gene. This CDR3 has 15 amino acids. The CDR3: CASSQAVGGADEQYF. The CDR3 DNA follows: TGTGCCAGCAGCCAGGCCGTGGGGGGGGCCGACGAGCAGTACTTC.

A few counts support this clone. The chain carries TRBV7-3 and TRBJ1-1, with 7 positions matching TRBD1. The J segment lost 3 bases and the V segment lost 5 bases, leaving 3 bases of the junction unmatched. The CDR3 contains 13 residues. CDR1 is SGHTA, CDR2 FQGTGA, per germline. DNA for the CDR3: TGTGCCAGCAGCACCGACAGGGACACTGAAGCTTTCTTT. Translating it yields CASSTDRDTEAFF.

The V gene is TRBV7-3, the J gene TRBJ2-5; D call uncertain. Per germline, CDR1 SGHTA and CDR2 FQGTGA. V was clipped by 0 bases and J by 5 bases, with 7 bases between them. The CDR3 is made up of 13 amino acids. The CDR3 nucleotides read TGTGCCAGCAGCTTAACCCTCCAGGAGACCCAGTACTTC. Translation: CASSLTLQETQYF. Drawing the rest from reference TRBV7-3 and TRBJ2-5, the complete variable domain is GAGVSQTPSNKVTEKGKYVELRCDPISGHTALYWYRQSLGQGPEFLIYFQGTGAADDSGLPNDRFFAVRPEGSVSTLKIQRTERGDSAVYLCASSLTLQETQYFGPGTRLLVL.

This sequence joins TRBV29-1 and TRBJ2-3, with TRBD2 matching 14 bases. The CDR3 loop spans 17 amino acids. CDR1 is SQVTM and CDR2 is ANQGSEA in the germline V gene. V shed 0 bases and J 4 bases; nucleotides not matched to a gene: 6. The DNA for the CDR3 is TGCAGCGTTGAAGAGCCGGGACTAGCGGGAGCCTCAGATACGCAGTATTTT. This codes for CSVEEPGLAGASDTQYF.

This clone is deemed medium-sized (0.01 to 0.1%). This chain links TRBV7-9 with TRBJ2-2; D not resolved. V lost 5 bases and J lost 5, with 6 bases in between. The CDR3 runs 12 residues. Germline values: CDR1 SEHNR, CDR2 FQNEAQ (reference sequence). The CDR3 region is CASSDETGELFF. Here the CDR3 DNA reads TGTGCCAGCAGCGATGAGACCGGGGAGCTGTTTTTT.

The chain recombines TRBV1 with TRBJ2-1; TRBD2 was called by the table and not checked on the DNA. TRBV1 counts as a pseudogene. CDR3 length: 19 amino acids. The CDR3 nucleotides are TGCACCAGCAGCCAAGATAAGGGCAAGCGGGGGAGCTCCTACAATGAGCAGTTCTTC. Translation gives CTSSQDKGKRGSSYNEQFF.

This chain uses TRBV10-3 with TRBJ2-7; 8 positions agree with TRBD1. CDR3 size: 14 residues. From germline, CDR1 is ENHRY and CDR2 SYGVKD. J lost 3 bases, V lost 7 bases, and 8 bases had no gene match. This CDR3 reads CAINRDRTDYEQYF. Here the CDR3 DNA reads TGTGCCATCAATCGGGACAGGACCGACTACGAGCAGTACTTC.

This chain connects TRBV19 to TRBJ1-2; D unclear. V dropped 1 base and J dropped 0 bases, with 9 bases sitting between them. Germline values: CDR1 LNHDA, CDR2 SQIVND (reference sequence). The CDR3 length is 15 residues. The CDR3 region is CASSIGTATNYGYTF. CDR3 coding DNA: TGTGCCAGTAGTATAGGCACAGCTACTAACTATGGCTACACCTTC.

This clone was recorded a few times. V is TRBV5-1 and J is TRBJ1-5; no clear D gene. Germline V lookup: CDR1 SGHRS, CDR2 YFSETQ. The length of the CDR3 is 15 residues. Trimming cost V 0 bases and J 7 bases, with 14 bases left between them. The CDR3 loop is CASSLAGEGHQPQHF. The CDR3 region has the DNA TGCGCCAGCAGCTTGGCCGGGGAGGGTCACCAGCCCCAGCATTTT.

This clone came up a few times. This chain connects TRBV7-8 to TRBJ2-5; 10 bases are a match to TRBD1. Germline V CDR1 and CDR2: SGHVS, FQNEAQ. This CDR3 spans 15 amino acids. V lost 3 bases, J lost 5 bases, and 6 bases stayed unmatched. CDR3 DNA sequence: TGTGCCAGCAGCTTGGGGACAGGGGCCGGGGAGACCCAGTACTTC. The encoded protein is CASSLGTGAGETQYF. The full variable domain, with the rest looked up from reference TRBV7-8 and TRBJ2-5, is GAGVSQSPRYKVAKRGQDVALRCDPISGHVSLFWYQQALGQGPEFLTYFQNEAQLDKSGLPSDRFFAERPEGSVSTLKIQRTQQEDSAVYLCASSLGTGAGETQYFGPGTRLLVL.

V usage is TRBV4-3 and J usage is TRBJ1-2, with TRBD1 as a possible D gene (5 bases). Germline V lookup: CDR1 LGHNA, CDR2 YSLEER. This CDR3 contains 16 residues. Trimming stripped 0 bases from V and 6 bases from J, with 17 bases between. CDR3: CASSQDRAGSMDGYTF. The CDR3 DNA sequence: TGCGCCAGCAGCCAAGATAGGGCAGGGTCGATGGATGGCTACACCTTC.

DNA for the CDR3: TGTGCCAGCAGTTTATCGGAAAAGGGAGTCACTGAAGCTTTCTTT. This translates into CASSLSEKGVTEAFF. The chain is built from TRBV27 and TRBJ1-1; no firm D call. In germline, CDR1 is MNHEY, CDR2 SMNVEV (reference sequence). CDR3 length: 15 amino acids. V lost 0 bases, J lost 4 bases, and 12 bases lay in between.

In regard to this clone: In the same sample, other DNA sequences code for this CDR3. This chain's CDR3 is CASSRDRGHQPQHF. The DNA for the CDR3 is TGTGCCAGCAGCCGAGACAGGGGGCATCAGCCCCAGCATTTT. The V gene is TRBV27, the J gene TRBJ1-5, with 10 nucleotides matching TRBD1. The CDR3 is 14 residues long. Germline-derived CDR1 and CDR2 are MNHEY and SMNVEV (reference sequence). The trim removed 6 bases at V and 5 bases at J, leaving 4 bases unmatched.

The J gene is TRBJ1-1, the V gene TRBV28, with 7 nucleotides matching TRBD1. CDR1 MDHEN and CDR2 SYDVKM come from the germline V gene. The CDR3 sequence is 13 residues long. V trimming: 10 bases; J trimming: 1 base; junction bases outside the gene matches: 6. This CDR3 reads CATWGQQNTEAFF. CDR3 nucleotide sequence: TGTGCCACATGGGGACAGCAGAACACTGAAGCTTTCTTT.

The chain is built from TRBV27 and TRBJ1-1; D remains unclear. The CDR3 spans 14 residues. Looked up from germline, CDR1 is MNHEY and CDR2 is SMNVEV (reference sequence). Trimming took 2 bases from V and 2 from J, leaving 9 bases between them. For the CDR3, the DNA is TGTGCCAGCAGTTTAGGAGGCGCCAACACTGAAGCTTTCTTT. This sequence encodes CASSLGGANTEAFF.

The genes are TRBV15 and TRBJ2-1; TRBD2 aligns across 8 bases. From germline, CDR1 is LNHNV and CDR2 YYDKDF (reference sequence). The CDR3 is 16 amino acids. V was clipped by 0 bases and J by 6 bases; unmatched bases: 7. The DNA of the CDR3 is TGTGCCACCAGCAGAGATCAGTCTGCGGGAGGCAATGAGCAGTTCTTC. Its protein is CATSRDQSAGGNEQFF.

The V call is TRBV7-2, the J call TRBJ2-1, with a weak D call TRBD1 (7 bases). Trimming removed 5 bases from V and 12 bases from J, with 17 bases in between. From germline, CDR1 is SGHTA and CDR2 FQGNSA. The CDR3 totals 13 residues. This CDR3 is CASSPGPGGPQFF. CDR3 bases: TGTGCCAGCAGCCCTGGCCCAGGGGGGCCGCAGTTCTTC.

Comments on this clone: The junction and the germline gene differ at one end; a read error may be behind it. The J gene is TRBJ1-1, the V gene TRBV7-8; 8 bases align to TRBD1. This CDR3 contains 15 residues. CDR1 and CDR2 from the germline V gene are SGHVS and FQNEAQ. CDR3 in amino acids: CASSPQDRVWTETFF. CDR3 nucleotides: TGTGCCAGCAGCCCGCAGGACAGGGTTTGGACTGAAACTTTCTTT.

The CDR3: CASSRENEQFF. The CDR3 DNA follows: TGTGCCAGCAGCCGCGAGAATGAGCAGTTCTTC. The V gene is TRBV5-4, the J gene TRBJ2-1, with D unclear. V was shortened by 4 bases and J by 7 bases, with 6 bases between the two germline ends. This CDR3 is built from 11 residues. Germline V gene sequence: CDR1 SGHNT, CDR2 YYREEE (reference sequence).

V is TRBV5-1 and J is TRBJ2-3; 8 nucleotides agree with TRBD2. The V gene end was trimmed by 4 bases and the J gene end by 6 bases; junction bases not matched to a gene: 7. In germline, CDR1 is SGHRS, CDR2 YFSETQ. The CDR3 contains 14 residues. In DNA form, the CDR3 reads TGCGCCAGCAGCCCCGGGGGGGCCGAGGATACGCAGTATTTT. Amino acid sequence: CASSPGGAEDTQYF.